These 19 T cell receptor beta chains were all obtained from the same sample, sequenced in a study of control samples from healthy donors and cancer patients. Assay: immunoSEQ multiplex PCR; the TCRdb copy retains only in-frame clones and omits some. Altogether 70,000 or so clones are present, more than 75% being singletons, with the ten largest covering 2.5% to 3%. The sample comprised PBMCs. All receptors come from a woman aged 45-59 years with lung cancer.

The V and J genes are TRBV5-4 and TRBJ2-5, with 7 bases that match TRBD2. Germline V gives CDR1 SGHNT, CDR2 YYREEE (reference sequence). The CDR3 totals 17 residues. Germline trimming cut 1 base from V and 5 bases from J; bases unmatched to any gene: 14. The CDR3 is CASSLRSGNHPAETQYF. The CDR3 DNA sequence: TGTGCCAGCAGCTTGAGGAGCGGGAACCACCCTGCGGAGACCCAGTACTTC.

This clone was counted a few times. The CDR3 sequence: CASSLVEGAAYGYTF. The CDR3, as DNA: TGTGCCAGCAGCTTAGTAGAGGGGGCGGCCTATGGCTACACCTTC. The chain recombines TRBV7-2 with TRBJ1-2; 7 bases are shared with TRBD1. The germline gives CDR1 SGHTA, CDR2 FQGNSA. J gave up 4 bases and V 1 base, and 6 bases lay outside the gene matches. There are 15 residues in the CDR3.

The V and J genes are TRBV7-3 and TRBJ1-2; D uncertain. The CDR3 totals 14 residues. Germline loops: CDR1 SGHTA, CDR2 FQGTGA. Between the trimmed V and J ends, which lost 2 bases and 4 bases, there was a span of 11 bases. CDR3 nucleotides: TGTGCCAGCAGCTTATCGGGAGGTCTCTATGGCTACACCTTC. It yields the protein CASSLSGGLYGYTF.

The chain has TRBV19 and TRBJ1-4; 7 positions match TRBD1. This CDR3 has 15 amino acids. V shed 2 bases and J 1 base; nucleotides not matched to a gene: 1. Germline CDR1 and CDR2: LNHDA and SQIVND (reference sequence). CDR3 in amino acids: CASSITGETNEKLFF. DNA for the CDR3: TGTGCCAGTAGTATAACAGGGGAAACTAATGAAAAACTGTTTTTT. The variable domain in full, completed from reference TRBV19 and TRBJ1-4, reads DGGITQSPKYLFRKEGQNVTLSCEQNLNHDAMYWYRQDPGQGLRLIYYSQIVNDFQKGDIAEGYSVSREKKESFPLTVTSAQKNPTAFYLCASSITGETNEKLFFGSGTQLSVL.

The chain couples TRBV7-2 to TRBJ2-7, with TRBD1 identical over 11 bases. This CDR3 has 14 residues. Trimming cost V 4 bases and J 4 bases; bases outside gene matches: 3. Per the germline V gene, CDR1 is SGHTA and CDR2 is FQGNSA. CDR3 sequence (DNA): TGTGCCAGCAGCTACGGGACAGGGGGATACGAGCAGTACTTC. Translating it yields CASSYGTGGYEQYF.

V is TRBV3-1 (or the pseudogene TRBV3-2) and J is TRBJ2-1; D assignment may be TRBD1 or TRBD2 (5 bases each). The V gene lost 2 bases and the J gene lost 6 bases, with 11 bases spanning the gap. The CDR3 has 14 amino acids. Per the germline V gene, CDR1 is LGHDT and CDR2 is YNNKEL (reference sequence). The CDR3 loop is CASSQIWGSNEQFF. As DNA, the CDR3 is TGTGCCAGCAGCCAAATTTGGGGGTCCAATGAGCAGTTCTTC.

Concerning this clone itself: Sequence at one end of the junction differs from germline and may be a read error. The V and J genes are TRBV7-8 and TRBJ1-5; possible D gene TRBD1, 6 bases. Germline lookup yields CDR1 SGHVS and CDR2 FQNEAQ. This CDR3 comprises 17 residues. This CDR3 reads CASSLGRTDPSYQPQHF. CDR3 coding DNA: TGTGCCAGCAGCTTAGGCCGGACAGACCCTAGCTATCAGCCCCAGCATTTT.

This chain uses TRBV7-2 with TRBJ2-7; no clear D gene. CDR1 and CDR2 from the germline V gene are SGHTA and FQGNSA. The length of the CDR3 is 12 residues. The ends were cut back, 5 bases at V and 1 base at J, with 6 bases in the middle. CDR3 sequence reads: CASSHISYEQYF. The CDR3 DNA follows: TGTGCCAGCAGCCACATTTCCTACGAGCAGTACTTC.

This chain uses TRBV19 with TRBJ1-2; D unclear. V was shortened by 3 bases and J by 3 bases, with 8 bases between the two germline ends. The CDR3 contains 13 residues. Germline CDR1 and CDR2: LNHDA and SQIVND (reference sequence). The CDR3 region is CASSMQAYYGYTF. CDR3 in DNA: TGTGCCAGTAGTATGCAGGCCTACTATGGCTACACCTTC.

The chain's CDR3 is CASSQVEVGHTF. CDR3 DNA sequence: TGTGCCAGCAGCCAGGTGGAGGTAGGGCACACCTTC. The chain combines TRBV7-9 with TRBJ1-2; the D is unclear. With 5 bases removed from V and 12 bases from J, the gap between germline ends came to 16 bases. CDR1 and CDR2 from the germline V gene are SEHNR and FQNEAQ (reference sequence). CDR3 length equals 12 residues.

The rearrangement joins TRBV11-3 to TRBJ1-1; unclear D gene. This CDR3 contains 12 residues. V was clipped by 5 bases and J by 4 bases, with 8 bases between them. Looked up from germline, CDR1 is SGHNT and CDR2 is YENEEA. The CDR3 DNA follows: TGTGCCAGCAGCATACTTAGCACTGAAGCTTTCTTT. Its protein is CASSILSTEAFF.

This chain connects TRBV10-3 to TRBJ2-7; D may be TRBD1 (6 bases). The CDR3 consists of 14 residues. Trimming removed 3 bases from V and 3 bases from J, with 12 bases in between. CDR1 is ENHRY, CDR2 SYGVKD, per germline. CDR3 loop: CAISEPGVGYEQYF. DNA for the CDR3: TGTGCCATCAGTGAACCAGGGGTAGGCTACGAGCAGTACTTC.

The chain recombines TRBV27 with TRBJ2-5; D is unclear. Looked up from germline, CDR1 is MNHEY and CDR2 is SMNVEV (reference sequence). The CDR3 has 9 residues. V lost 11 bases, J lost 7 bases, and 8 bases lay in between. The DNA for the CDR3 is TGTGCCCCTACGGGGACCCAGTACTTC. This sequence encodes CAPTGTQYF.

The gene calls are TRBV5-1 and TRBJ1-4; 8 nucleotides line up with TRBD1. The V and J ends lost 1 base and 3 bases, in that order; junction bases with no gene match: 5. Germline V gives CDR1 SGHRS, CDR2 YFSETQ. CDR3 length equals 16 residues. CDR3 coding DNA: TGCGCCAGCAGCTTGCTTGGACAGGGTTCTAATGAAAAACTGTTTTTT. Protein sequence: CASSLLGQGSNEKLFF.

V usage is TRBV15 and J usage is TRBJ2-7; TRBD1 is a possible D gene (6 bases). V was shortened by 1 base and J by 3 bases, with 10 bases between the two germline ends. This CDR3 comprises 14 residues. Germline V gene lookup returns CDR1 LNHNV and CDR2 YYDKDF (reference sequence). The CDR3: CATSRGTASYEQYF. The CDR3 region has the DNA TGTGCCACCAGCAGAGGGACAGCCAGCTACGAGCAGTACTTC. Filled out from reference TRBV15 and TRBJ2-7, the complete variable domain reads DAMVIQNPRYQVTQFGKPVTLSCSQTLNHNVMYWYQQKSSQAPKLLFHYYDKDFNNEADTPDNFQSRRPNTSFCFLDIRSPGLGDTAMYLCATSRGTASYEQYFGPGTRLTVT.

V and J are TRBV18 and TRBJ1-2; TRBD1 aligns across 7 bases. CDR1 is KGHSH and CDR2 is LQKENI in the germline V gene. V lost 3 bases, J lost 2 bases, and 6 bases stayed unmatched. The CDR3 spans 15 residues. CDR3 bases: TGTGCCAGCTCACCGGGGCAGGGGGTGAACTATGGCTACACCTTC. Translation gives CASSPGQGVNYGYTF.

The V and J genes are TRBV7-3 and TRBJ1-5; D ambiguous. V dropped 2 bases and J dropped 10 bases, with 12 bases sitting between them. The CDR3 is 13 residues long. Looked up from germline, CDR1 is SGHTA and CDR2 is FQGTGA. For the CDR3, the DNA is TGTGCCAGCAGCTTAGGCTACGGGCGTCCCCAGCATTTT. Translated: CASSLGYGRPQHF.

The chain links TRBV6-2 or TRBV6-3 to TRBJ1-1; a possible D gene is TRBD1 (6 bases). Germline V gives CDR1 MNHEY, CDR2 SVGEGT. The CDR3 is 17 residues long. Trimming stripped 3 bases from V and 1 base from J, with 18 bases between. Here the CDR3 reads CASSYWQGSAWNTEAFF. In DNA, the CDR3 is TGTGCCAGCAGTTATTGGCAGGGGTCTGCATGGAACACTGAAGCTTTCTTT.

This clone came up a few times. The chain carries TRBV5-1 and TRBJ1-5; unclear D gene. The germline V gene encodes CDR1 SGHRS and CDR2 YFSETQ. This CDR3 contains 14 residues. V dropped 3 bases and J dropped 4 bases, with 11 bases sitting between them. The CDR3 region is CASSSGEGNQPQHF. CDR3 in DNA: TGCGCCAGCAGCTCAGGCGAAGGGAATCAGCCCCAGCATTTT.